This T cell receptor beta chain stems from a study of CD8 T cells in ankylosing spondylitis. Points from the study as a whole: Reportedly, significant enrichment of disease-linked clones occurred in matched ankylosing spondylitis synovial fluid. Apparently characteristic of ankylosing spondylitis blood was a TCR beta motif (under ten highly homologous variants).

As regards this clonotype: Its antigen is undetermined. A much bigger clone sits one base away, suggesting this may be a read error.

Looked up from germline, CDR1 is DFQATT and CDR2 is SNEGSKA (reference sequence). The CDR3 is 10 amino acids. MiXCR was run by TCRdb on the 5' RACE reads, yielding one entry per CDR3 protein. The table includes roughly 120,000 distinct CDR3 sequences, more than 6.5% detected once. The sequenced sample was blood, either unsorted or a sorted T cell fraction (not recorded which). The receptor was isolated from a male donor with ankylosing spondylitis or in good health (not recorded which). V gene TRBV20-1 combines with J gene TRBJ2-3; D is unclear. Written as DNA, the CDR3 is TGCAGTGCTGGAGATAATACGCAGTATTTT. This gives the protein CSAGDNTQYF.